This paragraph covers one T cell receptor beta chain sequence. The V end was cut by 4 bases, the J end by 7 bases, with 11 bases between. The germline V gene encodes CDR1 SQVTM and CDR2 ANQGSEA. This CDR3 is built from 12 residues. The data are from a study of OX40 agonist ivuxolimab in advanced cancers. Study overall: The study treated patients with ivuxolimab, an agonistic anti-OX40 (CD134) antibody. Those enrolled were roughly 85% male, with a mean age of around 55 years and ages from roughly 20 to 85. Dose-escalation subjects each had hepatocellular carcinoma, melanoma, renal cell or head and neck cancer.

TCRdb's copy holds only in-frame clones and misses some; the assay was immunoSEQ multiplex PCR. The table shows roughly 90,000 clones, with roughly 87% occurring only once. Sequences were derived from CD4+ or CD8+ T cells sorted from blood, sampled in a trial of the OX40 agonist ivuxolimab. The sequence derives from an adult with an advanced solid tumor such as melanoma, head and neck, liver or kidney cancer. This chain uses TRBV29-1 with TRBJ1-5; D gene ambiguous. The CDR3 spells CSVGSEGQPQHF. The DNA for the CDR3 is TGCAGCGTTGGAAGTGAGGGCCAGCCCCAGCATTTT.